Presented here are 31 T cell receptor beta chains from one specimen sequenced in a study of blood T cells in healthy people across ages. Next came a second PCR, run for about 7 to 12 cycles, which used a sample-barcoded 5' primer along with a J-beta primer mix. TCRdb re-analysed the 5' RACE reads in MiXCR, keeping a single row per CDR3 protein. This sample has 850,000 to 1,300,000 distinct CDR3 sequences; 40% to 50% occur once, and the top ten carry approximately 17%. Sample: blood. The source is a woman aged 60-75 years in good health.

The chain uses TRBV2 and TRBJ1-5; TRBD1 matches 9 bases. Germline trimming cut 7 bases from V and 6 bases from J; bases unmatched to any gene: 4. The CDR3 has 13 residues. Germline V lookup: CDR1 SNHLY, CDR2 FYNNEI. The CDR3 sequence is CASMDRGIQPQHF. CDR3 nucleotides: TGTGCCAGCATGGACAGGGGAATTCAGCCCCAGCATTTT.

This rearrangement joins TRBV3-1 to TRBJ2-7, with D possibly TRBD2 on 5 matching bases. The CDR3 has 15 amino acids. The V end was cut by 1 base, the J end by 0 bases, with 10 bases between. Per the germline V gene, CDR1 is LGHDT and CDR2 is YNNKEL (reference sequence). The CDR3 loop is CASSQAEGSSYEQYF. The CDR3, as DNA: TGTGCCAGCAGCCAAGCGGAAGGGAGCTCCTACGAGCAGTACTTC.

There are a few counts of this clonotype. The DNA for the CDR3 is TGCGCCAGCAGCCAAGAAATGTCCAGCTTTAGCACAGATACGCAGTATTTT. Translated: CASSQEMSSFSTDTQYF. The genes are TRBV4-1 and TRBJ2-3; D gene uncertain. In germline, CDR1 is MGHRA, CDR2 YSYEKL. V lost 0 bases, J lost 0 bases, and 13 bases lay in between. The CDR3 is made up of 17 amino acids.

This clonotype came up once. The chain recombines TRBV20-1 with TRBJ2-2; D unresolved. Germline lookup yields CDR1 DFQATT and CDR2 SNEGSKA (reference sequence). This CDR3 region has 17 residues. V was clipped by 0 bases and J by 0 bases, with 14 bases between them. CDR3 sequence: CSARDGRAVSNTGELFF. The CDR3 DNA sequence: TGCAGTGCTAGAGATGGTCGGGCGGTTTCGAACACCGGGGAGCTGTTTTTT.

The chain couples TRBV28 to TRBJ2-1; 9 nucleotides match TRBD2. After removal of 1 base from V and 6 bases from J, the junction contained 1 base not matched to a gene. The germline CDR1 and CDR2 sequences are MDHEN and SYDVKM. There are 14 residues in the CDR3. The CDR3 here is CASSLLTSGNEQFF. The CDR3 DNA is TGTGCCAGCAGTTTATTGACTAGCGGCAATGAGCAGTTCTTC.

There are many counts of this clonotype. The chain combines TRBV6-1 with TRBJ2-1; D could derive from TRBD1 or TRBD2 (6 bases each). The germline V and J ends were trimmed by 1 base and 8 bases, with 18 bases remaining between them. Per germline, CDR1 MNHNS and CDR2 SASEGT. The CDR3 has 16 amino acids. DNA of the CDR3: TGTGCCAGCAGTGAAGGCCGAGGGGGGTTAATCGATGAGCAGTTCTTC. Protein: CASSEGRGGLIDEQFF.

CDR3 nucleotides: TGTGCCAGCAGCTTCGGCTGGGAGCAGTTCTTC. Translation gives CASSFGWEQFF. This chain uses TRBV7-2 with TRBJ2-1, with no clear D. The CDR3 is 11 amino acids. Trimming removed 3 bases from V and 10 bases from J, with 7 bases in between. Germline CDR1 is SGHTA and CDR2 is FQGNSA. Looking up the rest from reference TRBV7-2 and TRBJ2-1 gives the full variable domain: GAGVSQSPSNKVTEKGKDVELRCDPISGHTALYWYRQSLGQGLEFLIYFQGNSAPDKSGLPSDRFSAERTGGSVSTLTIQRTQQEDSAVYLCASSFGWEQFFGPGTRLTVL.

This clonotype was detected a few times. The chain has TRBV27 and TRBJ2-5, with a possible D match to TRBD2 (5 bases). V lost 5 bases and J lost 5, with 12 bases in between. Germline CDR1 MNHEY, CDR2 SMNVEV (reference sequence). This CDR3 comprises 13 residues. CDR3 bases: TGTGCCAGCAGTAAACTAGTGGGGGAGACCCAGTACTTC. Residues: CASSKLVGETQYF.

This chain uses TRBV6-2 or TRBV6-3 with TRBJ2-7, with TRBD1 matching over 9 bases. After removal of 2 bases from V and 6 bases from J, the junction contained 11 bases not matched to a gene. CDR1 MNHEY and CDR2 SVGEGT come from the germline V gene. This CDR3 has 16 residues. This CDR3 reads CASSYRLQGAFIEQYF. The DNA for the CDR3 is TGTGCCAGCAGTTACCGCTTACAGGGGGCTTTTATCGAGCAGTACTTC.

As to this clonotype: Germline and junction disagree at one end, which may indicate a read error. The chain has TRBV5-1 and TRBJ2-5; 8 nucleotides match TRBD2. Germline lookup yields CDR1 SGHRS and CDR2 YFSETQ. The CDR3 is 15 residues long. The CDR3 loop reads CAGSLWRGASETQYF. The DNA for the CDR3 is TGCGCCGGCAGCTTGTGGCGGGGGGCGTCAGAGACCCAGTACTTC.

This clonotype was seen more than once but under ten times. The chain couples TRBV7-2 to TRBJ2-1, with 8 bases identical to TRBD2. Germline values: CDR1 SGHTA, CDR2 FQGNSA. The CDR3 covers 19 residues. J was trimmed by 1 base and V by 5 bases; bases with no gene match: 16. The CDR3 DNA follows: TGTGCCAGCAGCGAAGGGCCCTCAGCGGGGGACAATTCCTACAATGAGCAGTTCTTC. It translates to CASSEGPSAGDNSYNEQFF. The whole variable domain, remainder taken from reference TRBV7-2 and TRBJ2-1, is GAGVSQSPSNKVTEKGKDVELRCDPISGHTALYWYRQSLGQGLEFLIYFQGNSAPDKSGLPSDRFSAERTGGSVSTLTIQRTQQEDSAVYLCASSEGPSAGDNSYNEQFFGPGTRLTVL.

CDR3 region: CASHPGGNQPQHF. The CDR3 DNA reads TGTGCCTCCCATCCAGGGGGCAATCAGCCCCAGCATTTT. V and J are TRBV10-3 and TRBJ1-5, with D perhaps TRBD1 (6 bases). Germline CDR1 is ENHRY and CDR2 is SYGVKD. Trimming shortened V by 11 bases and J by 2 bases, and 13 bases separated the two germline ends. The CDR3 length is 13 residues.

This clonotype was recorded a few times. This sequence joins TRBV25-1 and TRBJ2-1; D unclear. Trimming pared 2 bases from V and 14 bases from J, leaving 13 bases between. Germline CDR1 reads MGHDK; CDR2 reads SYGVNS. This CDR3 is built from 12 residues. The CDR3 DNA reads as TGTGCCAGCAGTGAAACGGCCCGACGGAAGTTCTTC. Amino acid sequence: CASSETARRKFF. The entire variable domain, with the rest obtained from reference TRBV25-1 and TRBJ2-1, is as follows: EADIYQTPRYLVIGTGKKITLECSQTMGHDKMYWYQQDPGMELHLIHYSYGVNSTEKGDLSSESTVSRIRTEHFPLTLESARPSHTSQYLCASSETARRKFFGPGTRLTVL.

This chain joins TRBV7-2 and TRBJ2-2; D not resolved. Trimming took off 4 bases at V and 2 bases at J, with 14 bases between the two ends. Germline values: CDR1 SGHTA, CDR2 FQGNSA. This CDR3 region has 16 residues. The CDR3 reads CASSSWIESNTGELFF. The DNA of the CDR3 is TGTGCCAGCAGCTCCTGGATAGAATCTAACACCGGGGAGCTGTTTTTT.

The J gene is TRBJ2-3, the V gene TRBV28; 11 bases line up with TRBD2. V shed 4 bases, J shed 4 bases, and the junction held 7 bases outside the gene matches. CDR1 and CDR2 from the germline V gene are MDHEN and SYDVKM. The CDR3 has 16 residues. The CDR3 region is CASSSPTSGSSDTQYF. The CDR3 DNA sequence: TGTGCCAGCAGTTCCCCCACTAGCGGGAGTTCAGATACGCAGTATTTT.

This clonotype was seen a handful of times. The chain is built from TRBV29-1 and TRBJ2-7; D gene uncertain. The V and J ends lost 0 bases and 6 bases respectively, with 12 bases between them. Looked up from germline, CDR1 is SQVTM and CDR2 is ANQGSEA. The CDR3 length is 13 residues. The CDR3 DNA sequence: TGCAGCGTTGAAGATGGTTCGGTGCGCGAGCAGTACTTC. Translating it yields CSVEDGSVREQYF.

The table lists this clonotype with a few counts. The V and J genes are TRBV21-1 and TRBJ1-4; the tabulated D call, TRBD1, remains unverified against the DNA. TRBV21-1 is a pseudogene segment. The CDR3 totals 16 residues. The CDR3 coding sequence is TGTGCCAGCACCCCAAAGTCGGAACAGGGTCGGGAAAAACTGTTTTTT. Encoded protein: CASTPKSEQGREKLFF.

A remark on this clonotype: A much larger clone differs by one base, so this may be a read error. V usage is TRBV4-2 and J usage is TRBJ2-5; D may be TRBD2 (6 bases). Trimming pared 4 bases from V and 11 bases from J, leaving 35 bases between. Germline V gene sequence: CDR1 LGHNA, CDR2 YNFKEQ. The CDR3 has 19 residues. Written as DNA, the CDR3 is TGTGCCAGCAGCCCTCCCTTCCCCCCCCCGGGAGCTCCTCCTAATGAGCAGTACTTC. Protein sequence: CASSPPFPPPGAPPNEQYF.

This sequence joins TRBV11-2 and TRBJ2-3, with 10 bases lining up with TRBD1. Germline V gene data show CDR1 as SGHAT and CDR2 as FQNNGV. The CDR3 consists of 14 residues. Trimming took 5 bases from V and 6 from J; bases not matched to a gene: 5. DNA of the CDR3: TGTGCCAGCAGCCACGACAGGGGGCCTGATACGCAGTATTTT. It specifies CASSHDRGPDTQYF.

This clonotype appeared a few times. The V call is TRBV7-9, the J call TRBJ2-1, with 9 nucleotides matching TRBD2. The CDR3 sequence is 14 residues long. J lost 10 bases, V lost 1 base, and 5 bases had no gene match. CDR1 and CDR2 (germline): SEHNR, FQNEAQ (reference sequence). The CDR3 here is CASSLVAGESEQFF. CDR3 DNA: TGTGCCAGCAGCTTAGTAGCGGGAGAGAGCGAGCAGTTCTTC.

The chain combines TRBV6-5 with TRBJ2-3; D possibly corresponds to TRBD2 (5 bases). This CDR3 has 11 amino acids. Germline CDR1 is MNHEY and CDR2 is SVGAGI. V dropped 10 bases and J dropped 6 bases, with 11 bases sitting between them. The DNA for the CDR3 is TGTGCCACCACAAGAGGGGATACGCAGTATTTT. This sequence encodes CATTRGDTQYF.

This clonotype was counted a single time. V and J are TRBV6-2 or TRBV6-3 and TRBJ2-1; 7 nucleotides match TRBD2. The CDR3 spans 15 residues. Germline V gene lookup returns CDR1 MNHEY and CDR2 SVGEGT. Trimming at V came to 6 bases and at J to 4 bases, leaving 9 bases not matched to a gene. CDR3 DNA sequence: TGTGCCAGCAGAGCTGGACTAGGGGATTACAATGAGCAGTTCTTC. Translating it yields CASRAGLGDYNEQFF.

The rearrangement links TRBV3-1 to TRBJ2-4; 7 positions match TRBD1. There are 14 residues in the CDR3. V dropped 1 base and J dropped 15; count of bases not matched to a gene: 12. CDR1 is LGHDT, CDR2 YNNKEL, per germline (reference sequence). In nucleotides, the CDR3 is TGTGCCAGCAGCCAAGCAGGGGGTCTGAACGAGCGGTACTTC. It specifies CASSQAGGLNERYF. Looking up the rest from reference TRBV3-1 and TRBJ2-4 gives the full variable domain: DTAVSQTPKYLVTQMGNDKSIKCEQNLGHDTMYWYKQDSKKFLKIMFSYNNKELIINETVPNRFSPKSPDKAHLNLHINSLELGDSAVYFCASSQAGGLNERYFGAGTRLSVL.

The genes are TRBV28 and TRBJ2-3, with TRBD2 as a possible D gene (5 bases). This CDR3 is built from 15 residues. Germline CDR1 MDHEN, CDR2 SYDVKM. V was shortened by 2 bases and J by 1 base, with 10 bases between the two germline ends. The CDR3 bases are TGTGCCAGCAGTTTAGGGAGTGTACGCACAGATACGCAGTATTTT. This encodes CASSLGSVRTDTQYF.

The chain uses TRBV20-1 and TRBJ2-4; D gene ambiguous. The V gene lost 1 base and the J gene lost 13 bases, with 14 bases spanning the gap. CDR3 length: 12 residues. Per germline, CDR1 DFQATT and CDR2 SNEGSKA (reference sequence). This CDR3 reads CSARGTTVEQYF. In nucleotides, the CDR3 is TGCAGTGCTAGAGGGACGACGGTGGAGCAGTACTTC.

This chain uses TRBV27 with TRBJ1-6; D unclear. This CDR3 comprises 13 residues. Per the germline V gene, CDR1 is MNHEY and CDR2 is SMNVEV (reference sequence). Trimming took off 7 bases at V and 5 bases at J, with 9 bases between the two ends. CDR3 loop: CASTGTNNSPLHF. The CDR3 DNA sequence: TGTGCCAGCACAGGAACAAATAATTCACCCCTCCACTTT.

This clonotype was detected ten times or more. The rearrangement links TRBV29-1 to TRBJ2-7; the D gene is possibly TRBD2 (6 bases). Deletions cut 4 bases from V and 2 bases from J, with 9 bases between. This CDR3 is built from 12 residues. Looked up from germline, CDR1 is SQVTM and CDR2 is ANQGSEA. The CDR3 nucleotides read TGCAGCGTTGGCGGGAACACCTACGAGCAGTACTTC. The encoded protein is CSVGGNTYEQYF.

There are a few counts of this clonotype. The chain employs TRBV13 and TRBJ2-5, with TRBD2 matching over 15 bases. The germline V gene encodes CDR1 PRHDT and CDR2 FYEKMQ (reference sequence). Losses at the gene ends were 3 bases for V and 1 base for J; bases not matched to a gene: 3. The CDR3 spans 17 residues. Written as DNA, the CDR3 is TGTGCCAGCAGCTTGGGGACTAGCGGGAGGTCCCAAGAGACCCAGTACTTC. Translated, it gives CASSLGTSGRSQETQYF.

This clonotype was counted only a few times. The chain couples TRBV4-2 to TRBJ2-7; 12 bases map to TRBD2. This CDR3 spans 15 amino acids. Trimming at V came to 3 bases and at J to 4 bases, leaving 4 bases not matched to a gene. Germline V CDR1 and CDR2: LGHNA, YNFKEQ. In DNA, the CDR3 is TGTGCCAGCAGCCAGACTAGCGGGAGTTTATACGAGCAGTACTTC. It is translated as CASSQTSGSLYEQYF.

In nucleotides, the CDR3 is TGTGCCACCAGCAGAGAACTAGCGGGAAGGGGGGAGACCCAGTACTTC. Translated, it gives CATSRELAGRGETQYF. The rearrangement joins TRBV15 to TRBJ2-5, with 10 bases that match TRBD2. CDR3 length: 16 amino acids. Germline V gives CDR1 LNHNV, CDR2 YYDKDF (reference sequence). V dropped 0 bases and J dropped 5; count of bases not matched to a gene: 6.

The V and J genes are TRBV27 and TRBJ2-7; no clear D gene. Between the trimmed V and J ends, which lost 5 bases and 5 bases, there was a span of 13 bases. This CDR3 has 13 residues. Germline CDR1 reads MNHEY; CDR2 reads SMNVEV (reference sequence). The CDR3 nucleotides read TGTGCCAGCAGTCCCTCCGTTCTCCACGAGCAGTACTTC. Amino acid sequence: CASSPSVLHEQYF.